These 21 T cell receptor beta chains originate from one sample sequenced in a study of T cells of healthy individuals (dated by TCRdb to 2017 to 2018). Library generation was performed with 5' RACE. TCRdb records Illumina MiSeq as the sequencer. Through fastp at Q25 and MiXCR, TCRdb rebuilt clones from the public reads, retaining in-frame beta chains. Entries are consolidated by CDR3 protein sequence, retaining the most common genes and DNA. The sample contains around 100,000 distinct CDR3 sequences, under 20% of them found a single time. Clones ranked in the top ten supply approximately 6% of the sample. The receptors come from a human donor in good health.

This clonotype was seen a handful of times. The rearrangement uses TRBV4-2 and TRBJ1-6; TRBD1 matches at 8 bases. The CDR3 spans 19 residues. V gave up 0 bases and J gave up 1 base; unmatched junction bases: 8. Germline lookup yields CDR1 LGHNA and CDR2 YNFKEQ. The CDR3 loop is CASSQDRGRGRSYNSPLHF. In nucleotides, the CDR3 is TGTGCCAGCAGCCAAGATCGCGGCAGGGGGCGATCCTATAATTCACCCCTCCACTTT.

This clonotype was recorded a few times. The V gene is TRBV7-2, the J gene TRBJ2-2; D gene ambiguous. Germline lookup yields CDR1 SGHTA and CDR2 FQGNSA. V lost 5 bases and J 6 bases, leaving 13 bases between the germline ends. This CDR3 is 14 amino acids long. This CDR3 is CASSPVVGSGELFF. The CDR3 DNA sequence: TGTGCCAGCAGCCCAGTTGTAGGATCCGGGGAGCTGTTTTTT.

This clonotype was recorded at least ten times. This chain uses TRBV20-1 with TRBJ1-6; D is possibly TRBD1 (6 bases). Germline assignment: CDR1 DFQATT and CDR2 SNEGSKA (reference sequence). The V end was cut by 3 bases, the J end by 3 bases, with 12 bases between. The CDR3 extends over 15 amino acids. CDR3 sequence: CSASDGTSYNSPLHF. In DNA form, the CDR3 reads TGCAGTGCTAGCGACGGGACAAGCTATAATTCACCCCTCCACTTT.

The chain couples TRBV5-6 to TRBJ2-3; D perhaps matches TRBD1 (5 bases). The CDR3 totals 17 residues. Germline V lookup: CDR1 SGHDT, CDR2 YYEEEE. V lost 4 bases and J 4 bases, leaving 22 bases between the germline ends. The CDR3 sequence is CASSPGSGSWLADTQYF. The CDR3 DNA follows: TGTGCCAGCAGCCCTGGGTCAGGGTCATGGTTGGCAGATACGCAGTATTTT. Using reference TRBV5-6 and TRBJ2-3 for the parts outside the CDR3, the full variable domain is DAGVTQSPTHLIKTRGQQVTLRCSPKSGHDTVSWYQQALGQGPQFIFQYYEEEERQRGNFPDRFSGHQFPNYSSELNVNALLLGDSALYLCASSPGSGSWLADTQYFGPGTRLTVL.

The rearrangement links TRBV15 to TRBJ2-3, with 7 bases aligning to TRBD2. J gave up 0 bases and V 6 bases, and 9 bases lay outside the gene matches. This CDR3 has 16 residues. Germline CDR1 LNHNV, CDR2 YYDKDF (reference sequence). DNA of the CDR3: TGTGCCACCAGGAGGGAGGGCGGAACTAGCACAGATACGCAGTATTTT. Translating it yields CATRREGGTSTDTQYF.

This clonotype has ten or more counts. The V gene is TRBV18, the J gene TRBJ1-1, with D unclear. The germline gives CDR1 KGHSH, CDR2 LQKENI. V shed 1 base and J shed 1 base, with 7 bases lying between them. CDR3 length equals 14 residues. The CDR3 sequence: CASSPRGSNTEAFF. CDR3 nucleotide sequence: TGTGCCAGCTCACCACGAGGTTCGAACACTGAAGCTTTCTTT.

This clonotype came up a few times. Here the CDR3 reads CATSRDMGYEQYF. CDR3 in DNA: TGTGCCACCAGCAGAGATATGGGTTACGAGCAGTACTTC. The chain couples TRBV15 to TRBJ2-7; no clear D gene. The CDR3 sequence is 13 residues long. Germline CDR1 is LNHNV and CDR2 is YYDKDF (reference sequence). Trimming pared 0 bases from V and 4 bases from J, leaving 7 bases between.

This clonotype was seen at least ten times. The rearrangement uses TRBV29-1 and TRBJ2-3, with D hard to call. CDR3 length: 11 residues. Trimming pared 4 bases from V and 3 bases from J, leaving 5 bases between. The V gene's germline CDR1 is SQVTM and CDR2 ANQGSEA. CDR3 bases: TGCAGCGTTGCCGGGACAGATACGCAGTATTTT. It encodes CSVAGTDTQYF.

The table lists this clonotype with many counts. V usage is TRBV12-3 or TRBV12-4 and J usage is TRBJ2-7; D gene unclear. This CDR3 region has 12 residues. Trimming removed 1 base from V and 4 bases from J, with 5 bases in between. The CDR3 loop reads CASSLVRYEQYF. DNA for the CDR3: TGTGCCAGCAGTTTAGTAAGGTACGAGCAGTACTTC.

This chain connects TRBV3-1 to TRBJ2-7; TRBD1 matches 9 bases. CDR1 and CDR2 from the germline V gene are LGHDT and YNNKEL (reference sequence). V was clipped by 5 bases and J by 1 base; unmatched bases: 6. The CDR3 extends over 15 amino acids. DNA for the CDR3: TGTGCCAGCAGCGTACAGGGGGCAGGATCCTACGAGCAGTACTTC. Its translation: CASSVQGAGSYEQYF.

This CDR3 reads CASSLEGTSGSYTQYF. CDR3 coding DNA: TGTGCCAGCAGCTTAGAGGGTACTAGCGGGAGTTATACGCAGTATTTT. The V call is TRBV7-2, the J call TRBJ2-3; 11 bases agree with TRBD2. V lost 1 base and J lost 7; bases outside the gene matches: 7. CDR1 and CDR2 from the germline V gene are SGHTA and FQGNSA. The CDR3 runs to 16 residues.

This clonotype was counted a few times. The chain is built from TRBV9 and TRBJ2-1, with D perhaps matching TRBD1 (5 bases). The CDR3 length is 13 residues. Germline values: CDR1 SGDLS, CDR2 YYNGEE. Trimming pared 4 bases from V and 9 bases from J, leaving 14 bases between. The CDR3 loop is CASSLGGAGEQFF. CDR3 nucleotides: TGTGCCAGCAGCCTTGGTGGGGCTGGTGAGCAGTTCTTC.

This sequence joins TRBV7-9 and TRBJ2-3; possibly TRBD2 for D (6 bases). This CDR3 is built from 16 residues. Trimming removed 1 base from V and 8 bases from J, with 19 bases in between. Germline lookup yields CDR1 SEHNR and CDR2 FQNEAQ (reference sequence). CDR3 residues: CASSLDGGGTPGTQYF. The DNA for the CDR3 is TGTGCCAGCAGCTTAGACGGTGGCGGGACCCCCGGTACGCAGTATTTT.

This clonotype was counted a few times. V and J are TRBV28 and TRBJ1-4, with D unclear. Germline assignment: CDR1 MDHEN and CDR2 SYDVKM. The CDR3 has 14 residues. V lost 3 bases to trimming and J lost 8 bases, with 13 bases between them. The CDR3 nucleotides are TGTGCCAGCAGTTTTCGGGGAGGGAACGAAAAACTGTTTTTT. Protein product: CASSFRGGNEKLFF.

Regarding this clonotype: A much larger clone differs by one base, so this may be a read error. V is TRBV7-2 and J is TRBJ1-1, with D possibly matching TRBD1 (5 bases). Looked up from germline, CDR1 is SGHTA and CDR2 is FQGNSA. This CDR3 has 15 amino acids. The CDR3 loop reads CVSSYAGHKLAEAFF. In DNA, the CDR3 is TGTGTCAGCAGTTACGCCGGACATAAACTCGCTGAAGCTTTCTTT.

At least ten counts were recorded for this clonotype. The V gene is TRBV29-1, the J gene TRBJ2-3; possibly TRBD1 or TRBD2 for D (7 bases each). This CDR3 is built from 14 residues. Looked up from germline, CDR1 is SQVTM and CDR2 is ANQGSEA. V dropped 3 bases and J dropped 3 bases, with 13 bases sitting between them. Here the CDR3 DNA reads TGCAGCGTTGATTTGCAGGGGGGGACAGATACGCAGTATTTT. Its protein product is CSVDLQGGTDTQYF.

This rearrangement joins TRBV20-1 to TRBJ2-3, with 9 bases matching TRBD2. There are 15 residues in the CDR3. V lost 2 bases, J lost 3 bases, and 6 bases stayed unmatched. From germline, CDR1 is DFQATT and CDR2 SNEGSKA (reference sequence). In DNA form, the CDR3 reads TGCAGTGCTAGAAGGCTAGCGGGGACTACAGATACGCAGTATTTT. It yields the protein CSARRLAGTTDTQYF.

The chain links TRBV5-1 to TRBJ2-7; D is possibly TRBD1 (5 bases). Trimming took off 6 bases at V and 3 bases at J, with 16 bases between the two ends. The CDR3 is 14 amino acids. CDR1 SGHRS and CDR2 YFSETQ come from the germline V gene. For the CDR3, the DNA is TGCGCCAGCAAGCAGGGCATCCCTTTCTACGAGCAGTACTTC. The encoded protein is CASKQGIPFYEQYF. The variable domain in full, completed from reference TRBV5-1 and TRBJ2-7, reads KAGVTQTPRYLIKTRGQQVTLSCSPISGHRSVSWYQQTPGQGLQFLFEYFSETQRNKGNFPGRFSGRQFSNSRSEMNVSTLELGDSALYLCASKQGIPFYEQYFGPGTRLTVT.

This clonotype was counted ten times or more. CDR3 protein: CAPSQYRTNSPLHF. The CDR3 DNA reads as TGTGCCCCTTCACAATACAGAACCAATTCACCCCTCCACTTT. V usage is TRBV27 and J usage is TRBJ1-6; no definite D call. CDR3 length: 14 amino acids. The germline V gene encodes CDR1 MNHEY and CDR2 SMNVEV (reference sequence). With 11 bases removed from V and 7 bases from J, the gap between germline ends came to 18 bases.

This chain connects TRBV7-9 to TRBJ1-1; D unresolved. This CDR3 region has 12 residues. Germline CDR1 is SEHNR and CDR2 is FQNEAQ (reference sequence). V lost 1 base and J 8 bases, leaving 8 bases between the germline ends. For the CDR3, the DNA is TGTGCCAGCAGCTTAGAAGTTCAGGAAGCTTTCTTT. Translating gives CASSLEVQEAFF.

A few counts support this clonotype. J is TRBJ2-2 and V is TRBV7-9, with D perhaps TRBD1 (6 bases). Per germline, CDR1 SEHNR and CDR2 FQNEAQ (reference sequence). The CDR3 length is 15 residues. V lost 5 bases, J lost 5 bases, and 15 bases lay in between. For the CDR3, the DNA is TGTGCCAGCAGCCAACCGGGACAAAGAACCGGGGAGCTGTTTTTT. Translated: CASSQPGQRTGELFF.